This T cell receptor (beta chain) was recorded in a study of cytomegalovirus exposure and HLA in healthy donors. Study information: Earlier, almost 120 million unique TCR beta sequences were recovered from approximately 180 million T cells by an analysis.

Comments on this clone: Its cognate antigen is unknown.

PCR amplification relied on 60 Vbeta primers (plus 13 Jbeta primers). Some clones are missing from TCRdb's copy, which holds only in-frame ones; the method was immunoSEQ multiplex PCR. The profile shows around 120,000 clones, roughly 62% of them singletons. Overall study findings and caveats: Testing in vitro showed a few CMV-associated chains specific for CMV antigens. Immune exposure information available was restricted to CMV serostatus.

The CDR3 is made up of 19 amino acids. Germline CDR1 is MNHEY and CDR2 is SMNVEV (reference sequence). The trim removed 1 base at V and 4 bases at J, leaving 14 bases unmatched. J is TRBJ2-5 and V is TRBV27, with 11 bases lining up with TRBD2. This sequence originates from a man aged 25 to 40 in good health and CMV-seropositive. The sample was PBMCs. The CDR3 protein is CASSLYSETSGVRGETQYF. The CDR3 DNA reads TGTGCCAGCAGTTTATATAGTGAGACTAGCGGGGTTAGGGGAGAGACCCAGTACTTC.